The clone carrying this TCR beta chain was found a few times. This record comes from a study of blood T cells in healthy people across ages. The use of a sample-barcoded 5' primer and a J-beta primer mix characterized a second PCR of roughly 6 to 11 cycles. From the 5' RACE reads, TCRdb called clonotypes with MiXCR, one entry per CDR3 protein. The sample yields roughly 730,000 distinct CDR3 sequences, roughly 50% seen once. V lost 3 bases to trimming and J lost 6 bases, with 11 bases between them. The CDR3 runs to 12 residues. Germline V gene lookup returns CDR1 SQVTM and CDR2 ANQGSEA. Sequenced sample: blood. V is TRBV29-1 and J is TRBJ1-1; weak D call: TRBD1 (5 bases). This receptor was identified in a man in his forties in good health. The CDR3 loop reads CSVEGGRAEAFF. In DNA form, the CDR3 reads TGCAGCGTTGAGGGGGGGAGGGCTGAAGCTTTCTTT.